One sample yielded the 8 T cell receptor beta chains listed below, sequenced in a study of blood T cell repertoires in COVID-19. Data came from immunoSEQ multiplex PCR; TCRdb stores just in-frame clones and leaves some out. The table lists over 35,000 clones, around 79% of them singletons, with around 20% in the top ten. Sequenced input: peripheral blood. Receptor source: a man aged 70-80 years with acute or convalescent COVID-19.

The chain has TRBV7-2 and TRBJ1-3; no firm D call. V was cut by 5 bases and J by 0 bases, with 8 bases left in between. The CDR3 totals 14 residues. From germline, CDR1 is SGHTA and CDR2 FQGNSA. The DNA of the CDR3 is TGTGCCAGCAGCCAGATTTCCTCTGGAAACACCATATATTTT. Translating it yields CASSQISSGNTIYF. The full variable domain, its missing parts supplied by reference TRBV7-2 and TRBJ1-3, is GAGVSQSPSNKVTEKGKDVELRCDPISGHTALYWYRQSLGQGLEFLIYFQGNSAPDKSGLPSDRFSAERTGGSVSTLTIQRTQQEDSAVYLCASSQISSGNTIYFGEGSWLTVV.

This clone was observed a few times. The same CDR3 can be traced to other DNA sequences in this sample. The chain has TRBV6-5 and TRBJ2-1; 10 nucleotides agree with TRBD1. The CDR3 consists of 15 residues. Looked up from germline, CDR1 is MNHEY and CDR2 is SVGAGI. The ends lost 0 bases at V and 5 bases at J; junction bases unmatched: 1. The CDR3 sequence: CASSYSGQGNNEQFF. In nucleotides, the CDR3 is TGTGCCAGCAGTTACTCGGGACAGGGGAACAATGAGCAGTTCTTC.

CDR3 nucleotides: TGTGCCAGCAGTTTCTCACCGGGACAGGGTGGGGAGAAGATGGCCAAAAACATTCAGTACTTC. Translating it yields CASSFSPGQGGEKMAKNIQYF. The rearrangement links TRBV28 to TRBJ2-4; TRBD1 matches at 9 bases. The CDR3 sequence is 21 residues long. V lost 3 bases and J lost 1; bases outside the gene matches: 19. CDR1 and CDR2 (germline): MDHEN, SYDVKM. The complete variable domain, with remaining parts taken from reference TRBV28 and TRBJ2-4, reads DVKVTQSSRYLVKRTGEKVFLECVQDMDHENMFWYRQDPGLGLRLIYFSYDVKMKEKGDIPEGYSVSREKKERFSLILESASTNQTSMYLCASSFSPGQGGEKMAKNIQYFGAGTRLSVL.

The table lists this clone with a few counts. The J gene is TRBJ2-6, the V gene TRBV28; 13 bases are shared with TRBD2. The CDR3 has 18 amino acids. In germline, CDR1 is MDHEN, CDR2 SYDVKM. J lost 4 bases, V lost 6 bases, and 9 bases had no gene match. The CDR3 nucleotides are TGTGCCAGCAGCCTACTAGCGGGAGGGACGGACGGGGCCAACGTCCTGACTTTC. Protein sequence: CASSLLAGGTDGANVLTF.

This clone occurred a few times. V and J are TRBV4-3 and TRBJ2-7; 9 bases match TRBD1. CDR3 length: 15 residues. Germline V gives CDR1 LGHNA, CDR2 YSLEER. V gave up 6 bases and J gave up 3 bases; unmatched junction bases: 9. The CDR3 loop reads CASSHGTGSLYEQYF. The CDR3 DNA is TGCGCCAGCAGTCACGGGACAGGGAGTCTCTACGAGCAGTACTTC.

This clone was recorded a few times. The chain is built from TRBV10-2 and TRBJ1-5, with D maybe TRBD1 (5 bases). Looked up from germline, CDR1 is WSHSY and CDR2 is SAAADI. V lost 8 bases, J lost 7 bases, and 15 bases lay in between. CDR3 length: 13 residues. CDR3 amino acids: CASRSGLGQPQHF. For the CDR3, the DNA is TGCGCCAGCCGTTCGGGACTAGGGCAGCCCCAGCATTTT.

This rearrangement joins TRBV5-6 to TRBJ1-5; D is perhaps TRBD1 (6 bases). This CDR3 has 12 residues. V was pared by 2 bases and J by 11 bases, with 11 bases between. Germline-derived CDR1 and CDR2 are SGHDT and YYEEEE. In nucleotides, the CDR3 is TGTGCCAGCAGCTTACAGGGAGCGGCCCAGCATTTT. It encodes CASSLQGAAQHF.

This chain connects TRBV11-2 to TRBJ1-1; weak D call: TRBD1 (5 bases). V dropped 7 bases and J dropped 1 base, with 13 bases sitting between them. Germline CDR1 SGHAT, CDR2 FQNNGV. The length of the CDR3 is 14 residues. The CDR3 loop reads CASKLAGGNTEAFF. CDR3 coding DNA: TGTGCCAGCAAACTTGCCGGGGGGAACACTGAAGCTTTCTTT.